The 27 T cell receptor beta chains reported below all come from one sample, sequenced in a study of HIV-infected children after antiretroviral therapy interruption. Unique molecular identifiers were included in an RNA-based 3' RACE TCR library. TCRdb re-analysed the 3' RACE reads in MiXCR, keeping a single row per CDR3 protein. There are approximately 96,000 distinct CDR3 sequences in the sample; 6% to 8.5% occur only once, and about 1.1% lies in the top ten. The treatment is: PENTA 11 planned treatment interruption arm or continuous ART arm. Sequenced material: CD45RA+ CD4+ T cells from PBMCs, pooled from several time points, taken from a donor given antiretroviral therapy, either interrupted or continuous. This sample's subset: naive CD4+ CD45RA+ CD45RO- T cells. The receptor set was obtained from a pool of human donors with HIV.

This clonotype has more than one count but fewer than ten. The chain combines TRBV11-2 with TRBJ1-1; no clear D gene. Per the germline V gene, CDR1 is SGHAT and CDR2 is FQNNGV. V was clipped by 5 bases and J by 2 bases, with 9 bases between them. This CDR3 is built from 13 residues. The CDR3 is CASSPTFNTEAFF. In nucleotides, the CDR3 is TGTGCCAGCAGCCCAACATTTAACACTGAAGCTTTCTTT.

The genes are TRBV7-2 and TRBJ2-7, with a weak D call TRBD2 (5 bases). The germline V gene has CDR1 SGHTA and CDR2 FQGNSA. The V end lost 5 bases, the J end lost 7 bases, and 15 bases lay between the germline ends. The CDR3 sequence is 13 residues long. CDR3 coding DNA: TGTGCCAGCAGCATCACCCAGGACTTGGAGCAGTACTTC. Translation gives CASSITQDLEQYF.

This chain joins TRBV7-3 and TRBJ2-2; 8 nucleotides line up with TRBD2. The CDR3 sequence is 17 residues long. The junction had 6 bases not matched to a gene; V was cut back by 1 base and J by 2 bases. Germline loops: CDR1 SGHTA, CDR2 FQGTGA. The CDR3 here is CASSLMGRGGNTGELFF. CDR3 coding DNA: TGTGCCAGCAGCTTAATGGGACGGGGGGGAAACACCGGGGAGCTGTTTTTT.

This clonotype was seen many times. The chain is built from TRBV10-3 and TRBJ1-1; TRBD1 might be the D (5 bases). CDR3 length: 17 residues. CDR1 is ENHRY and CDR2 is SYGVKD in the germline V gene. Trimming removed 0 bases at V and 5 bases at J, with 19 bases between. The CDR3 sequence is CAISESVRDSARTEAFF. In nucleotides, the CDR3 is TGTGCCATCAGTGAGTCGGTCAGGGACTCGGCGCGGACTGAAGCTTTCTTT.

This clonotype was detected ten times or more. The chain couples TRBV9 to TRBJ1-3; D is unclear. Germline CDR1 reads SGDLS; CDR2 reads YYNGEE. This CDR3 comprises 14 residues. The germline V and J ends were trimmed by 1 base and 0 bases, with 5 bases remaining between them. The CDR3 region is CASSVQTSGNTIYF. The CDR3 nucleotides read TGTGCCAGCAGCGTACAGACCTCTGGAAACACCATATATTTT.

Many counts were recorded for this clonotype. DNA for the CDR3: TGTGCCAGCAGTTTAACCAGGGGTTCTGAAGCTTTCTTT. Translating it yields CASSLTRGSEAFF. The chain joins TRBV27 to TRBJ1-1; maybe TRBD1 (6 bases). The CDR3 has 13 residues. V gave up 2 bases and J gave up 6 bases, with 10 bases separating them. The V gene's germline CDR1 is MNHEY and CDR2 SMNVEV (reference sequence).

This clonotype has ten or more counts. The CDR3 sequence: CASLWAAYEQYF. The CDR3 DNA sequence: TGTGCCAGCCTCTGGGCAGCCTACGAGCAGTACTTC. This chain uses TRBV6-9 with TRBJ2-7; no clear D. CDR3 length: 12 amino acids. Trimming stripped 8 bases from V and 2 bases from J, with 10 bases between. Germline lookup yields CDR1 MNHGY and CDR2 SVAAGI.

This clonotype was counted ten times or more. The V call is TRBV20-1, the J call TRBJ2-7; D possibly corresponds to TRBD2 (6 bases). Looked up from germline, CDR1 is DFQATT and CDR2 is SNEGSKA (reference sequence). V was cut by 1 base and J by 6 bases, with 10 bases left in between. CDR3 length equals 12 residues. For the CDR3, the DNA is TGCAGTGCTAGAGGGCAGGGAGGCGAGCAGTACTTC. Encoded protein: CSARGQGGEQYF.

In its sample, this clonotype was seen many times. The chain links TRBV4-3 to TRBJ2-7; 8 nucleotides line up with TRBD1. The J segment lost 2 bases and the V segment lost 2 bases, leaving 5 bases of the junction unmatched. This CDR3 has 15 amino acids. Germline V gives CDR1 LGHNA, CDR2 YSLEER. The CDR3 region is CASSQTGQVPYEQYF. The CDR3 coding sequence is TGCGCCAGCAGCCAAACGGGACAGGTACCCTACGAGCAGTACTTC.

Many counts were recorded for this clonotype. A junction boundary mismatches the germline segment, possibly from a read error. The genes are TRBV11-2 and TRBJ2-3, with D possibly being TRBD2 (7 bases). The CDR3 spans 14 residues. Germline-derived CDR1 and CDR2 are SGHAT and FQNNGV. The CDR3 coding sequence is TGTGCCAGCAGTTTAGGGGGGGGCCCAGATACGCAGTATTTT. This codes for CASSLGGGPDTQYF.

This clonotype was detected many times. The V call is TRBV19, the J call TRBJ1-6; D not certain. CDR3 size: 15 residues. The V and J ends lost 2 bases and 3 bases respectively, with 8 bases between them. The germline gives CDR1 LNHDA, CDR2 SQIVND (reference sequence). Written as DNA, the CDR3 is TGTGCCAGTAGTATATCGGCCATCTATAATTCACCCCTCCACTTT. Protein product: CASSISAIYNSPLHF.

There are many counts of this clonotype. The V and J genes are TRBV28 and TRBJ1-5, with D tentatively TRBD1 (5 bases). Germline CDR1 MDHEN, CDR2 SYDVKM. This CDR3 comprises 12 residues. V lost 7 bases, J lost 4 bases, and 8 bases lay in between. This CDR3 is CASNGANQPQHF. CDR3 sequence (DNA): TGTGCCAGCAACGGGGCTAATCAGCCCCAGCATTTT.

This clonotype was detected many times. The gene calls are TRBV29-1 and TRBJ2-3; D is unresolved. Germline assignment: CDR1 SQVTM and CDR2 ANQGSEA. The CDR3 is 12 amino acids. V gave up 5 bases and J gave up 5 bases, with 11 bases separating them. The CDR3 loop is CSVSAEIDTQYF. In DNA, the CDR3 is TGCAGCGTTTCGGCAGAGATAGATACGCAGTATTTT.

V usage is TRBV7-9 and J usage is TRBJ1-2; possible D gene TRBD1, 5 bases. V lost 1 base and J 7 bases, leaving 10 bases between the germline ends. The CDR3 sequence is 13 residues long. The V gene's germline CDR1 is SEHNR and CDR2 FQNEAQ (reference sequence). The CDR3 DNA sequence: TGTGCCAGCAGCTTAGGAGGGGACTCTGGCTACACCTTC. It translates to CASSLGGDSGYTF.

The chain uses TRBV20-1 and TRBJ2-3; TRBD2 matches at 8 bases. V dropped 3 bases and J dropped 5; count of bases not matched to a gene: 19. The CDR3 extends over 18 amino acids. Germline V gene sequence: CDR1 DFQATT, CDR2 SNEGSKA (reference sequence). For the CDR3, the DNA is TGCAGTGCTAGCCTTCGGACTTGGGGGCGGGAGGACAAAGATACGCAGTATTTT. This sequence encodes CSASLRTWGREDKDTQYF.

Only a few counts were recorded for this clonotype. V and J are TRBV20-1 and TRBJ1-5; TRBD1 agrees at 8 bases. Trimming took 3 bases from V and 10 from J; bases not matched to a gene: 11. Germline lookup yields CDR1 DFQATT and CDR2 SNEGSKA (reference sequence). CDR3 length equals 14 residues. The CDR3 here is CSASNRDRLKPQHF. Written as DNA, the CDR3 is TGCAGTGCTAGTAATAGGGACAGGCTGAAACCCCAGCATTTT.

This chain connects TRBV7-9 to TRBJ2-7; 7 bases map to TRBD1. Trimming took 6 bases from V and 4 from J; bases not matched to a gene: 6. Germline V CDR1 and CDR2: SEHNR, FQNEAQ (reference sequence). The CDR3 has 13 residues. The CDR3 protein is CASRSGQVYEQYF. CDR3 coding DNA: TGTGCCAGCAGATCAGGACAGGTATACGAGCAGTACTTC.

The chain has TRBV6-1 and TRBJ2-3; D perhaps matches TRBD2 (5 bases). Germline lookup yields CDR1 MNHNS and CDR2 SASEGT. The CDR3 consists of 15 residues. Trimming left V 1 base short and J 1 base short, with 9 bases between. The CDR3 sequence: CASSEGWRGTDTQYF. CDR3 coding DNA: TGTGCCAGCAGTGAAGGATGGCGGGGCACAGATACGCAGTATTTT.

J is TRBJ2-5 and V is TRBV4-1; 8 bases fit TRBD1. V gave up 4 bases and J gave up 3 bases; unmatched junction bases: 7. Germline CDR1 is MGHRA and CDR2 is YSYEKL. The CDR3 is 15 amino acids. DNA of the CDR3: TGCGCCAGCAGCCGAACCGGGACAGGTGAAGAGACCCAGTACTTC. Protein: CASSRTGTGEETQYF.

This clonotype was seen at least ten times. This chain joins TRBV2 and TRBJ1-5, with D unresolved. CDR3 length equals 15 residues. Trimming removed 7 bases at V and 0 bases at J, with 13 bases between. Germline CDR1 SNHLY, CDR2 FYNNEI. CDR3 loop: CASNYYVDSNQPQHF. CDR3 bases: TGTGCCAGCAATTACTATGTTGATAGCAATCAGCCCCAGCATTTT.

This clonotype appeared many times. V and J are TRBV19 and TRBJ2-2, with D perhaps being TRBD1 or TRBD2 (5 bases each). V lost 6 bases, J lost 4 bases, and 18 bases lay in between. Germline V CDR1 and CDR2: LNHDA, SQIVND (reference sequence). The CDR3 sequence is 16 residues long. The CDR3, as DNA: TGTGCCAGTAGCTATATACGGGGCTACACCACCGGGGAGCTGTTTTTT. Protein sequence: CASSYIRGYTTGELFF. Combining the CDR3 with reference TRBV19 and TRBJ2-2 gives the whole variable domain DGGITQSPKYLFRKEGQNVTLSCEQNLNHDAMYWYRQDPGQGLRLIYYSQIVNDFQKGDIAEGYSVSREKKESFPLTVTSAQKNPTAFYLCASSYIRGYTTGELFFGEGSRLTVL.

This clonotype was picked up many times. The chain uses TRBV12-3 or TRBV12-4 and TRBJ1-5; D is undetermined. Trimming removed 5 bases from V and 3 bases from J, with 11 bases in between. This CDR3 comprises 14 residues. This chain's CDR3 is CASSPDTTNQPQHF. The CDR3 DNA follows: TGTGCCAGCAGTCCCGACACAACCAATCAGCCCCAGCATTTT.

The V call is TRBV20-1, the J call TRBJ2-2; 10 bases line up with TRBD2. CDR1 and CDR2 from the germline V gene are DFQATT and SNEGSKA (reference sequence). The CDR3 loop spans 15 amino acids. V lost 3 bases, J lost 5 bases, and 6 bases stayed unmatched. In nucleotides, the CDR3 is TGCAGTGCTAGGCGGGCTAGCGGGGGTACCGGGGAGCTGTTTTTT. Protein product: CSARRASGGTGELFF.

This clonotype was detected ten times or more. The chain recombines TRBV11-1 with TRBJ2-1, with D possibly TRBD1 on 5 matching bases. V lost 4 bases to trimming and J lost 8 bases, with 6 bases between them. CDR3 length: 11 amino acids. From germline, CDR1 is SGHAT and CDR2 FQDESV (reference sequence). CDR3 coding DNA: TGTGCCAGCAGCTCCAGGGATGAGCAGTTCTTC. Its translation: CASSSRDEQFF. The entire variable domain, with the rest obtained from reference TRBV11-1 and TRBJ2-1, is as follows: EAEVAQSPRYKITEKSQAVAFWCDPISGHATLYWYRQILGQGPELLVQFQDESVVDDSQLPKDRFSAERLKGVDSTLKIQPAELGDSAMYLCASSSRDEQFFGPGTRLTVL.

In DNA, the CDR3 is TGTGCCAGCAGTTTACCTTATCGAGATACGCAGTATTTT. It encodes CASSLPYRDTQYF. The J gene is TRBJ2-3, the V gene TRBV28; D ambiguous. Trimming removed 2 bases from V and 5 bases from J, with 8 bases in between. The CDR3 is 13 amino acids. Per the germline V gene, CDR1 is MDHEN and CDR2 is SYDVKM.

V and J are TRBV20-1 and TRBJ1-1; tentatively, D is TRBD1 (5 bases). The germline gives CDR1 DFQATT, CDR2 SNEGSKA (reference sequence). CDR3 length equals 16 residues. V lost 1 base and J 4 bases, leaving 19 bases between the germline ends. CDR3 nucleotide sequence: TGCAGTGCTAGAGGGGGGGGTTTGGTCTGGGGCACTGAAGCTTTCTTT. Translating gives CSARGGGLVWGTEAFF.

This clonotype has more than one count but fewer than ten. The gene calls are TRBV19 and TRBJ1-2; 12 bases align to TRBD1. The CDR3 extends over 16 amino acids. Trimming cost V 4 bases and J 6 bases; bases outside gene matches: 9. Germline CDR1 is LNHDA and CDR2 is SQIVND (reference sequence). The CDR3 protein is CASSRGTGGSVDGYTF. The CDR3 DNA sequence: TGTGCCAGTAGTAGAGGGACAGGGGGCAGTGTCGATGGCTACACCTTC.